Listed here are 18 T cell receptor beta chains from one sample, sequenced in a study of cytomegalovirus exposure and HLA in healthy donors. The PCR contained 60 Vbeta and 13 Jbeta primers. Profiling relied on immunoSEQ multiplex PCR, and the TCRdb table lists in-frame clones only, not all of them. Here the sample spans under 35,000 clones, 65% to 75% being singletons. The source material was PBMCs. The source is a man in his forties or fifties in good health and CMV-seropositive.

This clone has a single count. The gene calls are TRBV28 and TRBJ1-6; D is undetermined. Germline V gene data show CDR1 as MDHEN and CDR2 as SYDVKM. CDR3 length: 15 residues. Trimming cost V 8 bases and J 0 bases, with 11 bases left between them. CDR3 coding DNA: TGTGCCAGCCGGGAATCGGACTCCTATAATTCACCCCTCCACTTT. It is translated as CASRESDSYNSPLHF.

This chain joins TRBV30 and TRBJ2-1, with 7 nucleotides matching TRBD1. This CDR3 has 15 amino acids. Germline V CDR1 and CDR2: GTSNPN, SVGIG (reference sequence). With V trimmed by 1 base and J by 5 bases, 8 bases remained unmatched. CDR3 sequence reads: CAWSADRVRNNEQFF. CDR3 sequence (DNA): TGTGCCTGGAGTGCCGACAGGGTAAGAAACAATGAGCAGTTCTTC. The full variable domain, rest sourced from reference TRBV30 and TRBJ2-1, is SQTIHQWPATLVQPVGSPLSLECTVEGTSNPNLYWYRQAAGRGLQLLFYSVGIGQISSEVPQNLSASRPQDRQFILSSKKLLLSDSGFYLCAWSADRVRNNEQFFGPGTRLTVL.

The V call is TRBV4-1, the J call TRBJ2-7; 8 bases fit TRBD2. Germline CDR1 MGHRA, CDR2 YSYEKL. This CDR3 is 14 amino acids long. The V gene end was trimmed by 0 bases and the J gene end by 4 bases; junction bases not matched to a gene: 2. CDR3 in amino acids: CASSQDGLAYEQYF. The CDR3 region has the DNA TGCGCCAGCAGCCAAGATGGACTAGCTTACGAGCAGTACTTC.

This chain joins TRBV7-3 and TRBJ1-1, with unresolved D. The germline gives CDR1 SGHTA, CDR2 FQGTGA. With 4 bases removed from V and 6 bases from J, the gap between germline ends came to 6 bases. The CDR3 sequence is 11 residues long. For the CDR3, the DNA is TGTGCCAGCAGCTCCGGGGCTGAAGCTTTCTTT. This sequence encodes CASSSGAEAFF. The variable domain in full, completed from reference TRBV7-3 and TRBJ1-1, reads GAGVSQTPSNKVTEKGKYVELRCDPISGHTALYWYRQSLGQGPEFLIYFQGTGAADDSGLPNDRFFAVRPEGSVSTLKIQRTERGDSAVYLCASSSGAEAFFGQGTRLTVV.

The chain carries TRBV5-6 and TRBJ2-5; TRBD2 matches at 7 bases. The ends lost 2 bases at V and 7 bases at J; junction bases unmatched: 5. CDR3 length equals 13 residues. The germline CDR1 and CDR2 sequences are SGHDT and YYEEEE. CDR3 sequence: CASSLRGEGTQYF. CDR3 DNA: TGTGCCAGCAGCTTACGGGGGGAAGGGACCCAGTACTTC.

By sample share, this clone is medium-sized. V usage is TRBV6-5 and J usage is TRBJ2-7; TRBD1 might be the D (5 bases). V was clipped by 6 bases and J by 0 bases, with 12 bases between them. This CDR3 has 14 residues. The V gene's germline CDR1 is MNHEY and CDR2 SVGAGI. CDR3 in DNA: TGTGCCAGCAGCCCCAGGGTGAGCTCCTACGAGCAGTACTTC. It encodes CASSPRVSSYEQYF.

The chain couples TRBV29-1 to TRBJ1-1, with 7 bases lining up with TRBD1. Looked up from germline, CDR1 is SQVTM and CDR2 is ANQGSEA. The CDR3 runs 12 residues. V lost 4 bases and J lost 1; bases outside the gene matches: 0. In DNA form, the CDR3 reads TGCAGCGTTGGGACAGGGAACACTGAAGCTTTCTTT. Amino acid sequence: CSVGTGNTEAFF.

The gene calls are TRBV6-5 and TRBJ2-3; TRBD1 matches 9 bases. This CDR3 contains 15 residues. With V trimmed by 2 bases and J by 0 bases, 0 bases remained unmatched. Germline values: CDR1 MNHEY, CDR2 SVGAGI. CDR3 bases: TGTGCCAGCAGTTACGGGACAGGGAGCACAGATACGCAGTATTTT. Its translation: CASSYGTGSTDTQYF.

The chain combines TRBV28 with TRBJ1-2, with D possibly TRBD1 on 6 matching bases. From germline, CDR1 is MDHEN and CDR2 SYDVKM. This CDR3 comprises 17 residues. V was cut by 5 bases and J by 8 bases, with 27 bases left in between. This CDR3 reads CASSTPDTRRGGWGYTF. CDR3 bases: TGTGCCAGCAGTACCCCGGACACAAGGAGAGGGGGTTGGGGCTACACCTTC.

The rearrangement joins TRBV15 to TRBJ2-7, with TRBD1 identical over 9 bases. CDR3 length: 15 amino acids. The V gene's germline CDR1 is LNHNV and CDR2 YYDKDF (reference sequence). V shed 5 bases, J shed 2 bases, and the junction held 7 bases outside the gene matches. In nucleotides, the CDR3 is TGTGCCACCAGCGTTTCCGGGACAGGGACCTACGAGCAGTACTTC. Translation: CATSVSGTGTYEQYF.

This clone was observed a few times. V is TRBV11-2 and J is TRBJ2-5, with D unclear. The germline V gene has CDR1 SGHAT and CDR2 FQNNGV. V dropped 7 bases and J dropped 5 bases, with 8 bases sitting between them. The CDR3 has 11 amino acids. The chain's CDR3 is CASTPAETQYF. The CDR3, as DNA: TGTGCCAGCACCCCTGCGGAGACCCAGTACTTC.

V is TRBV19 and J is TRBJ2-1; TRBD1 aligns across 7 bases. Germline V gene lookup returns CDR1 LNHDA and CDR2 SQIVND (reference sequence). The CDR3 is made up of 13 amino acids. The ends lost 9 bases at V and 9 bases at J; junction bases unmatched: 11. DNA of the CDR3: TGTGCCAGCCGGACAGGCGGTGGTACTGAGCAGTTCTTC. Protein sequence: CASRTGGGTEQFF.

This clone was detected a few times. The gene calls are TRBV5-6 and TRBJ2-3; TRBD2 matches at 7 bases. The CDR3 runs to 13 residues. With 0 bases clipped from V and 8 bases from J, the junction kept 3 bases outside the gene matches. CDR1 and CDR2 (germline): SGHDT, YYEEEE. The DNA of the CDR3 is TGTGCCAGCAGCTTGGGGGGGAGGGCTACGCAGTATTTT. Translating gives CASSLGGRATQYF.

This clone was counted between two and nine times. The rearrangement links TRBV19 to TRBJ2-1; the D is unclear. The CDR3 spans 13 residues. Trimming pared 3 bases from V and 10 bases from J, leaving 13 bases between. Germline CDR1 LNHDA, CDR2 SQIVND (reference sequence). The CDR3 DNA is TGTGCCAGTAGTATGTCCCCCCCCGTGGAGCAGTTCTTC. Translating gives CASSMSPPVEQFF.

The chain uses TRBV5-1 and TRBJ1-4; 8 nucleotides match TRBD1. CDR3 length: 17 residues. Germline assignment: CDR1 SGHRS and CDR2 YFSETQ. V dropped 2 bases and J dropped 0; count of bases not matched to a gene: 6. The chain's CDR3 is CASSLPDRDATNEKLFF. CDR3 sequence (DNA): TGCGCCAGCAGCTTACCGGACAGGGATGCAACTAATGAAAAACTGTTTTTT.

The CDR3 DNA sequence: TGTGCCAGCAGTTACCTAGCTGAGCAGTACTTC. Its protein is CASSYLAEQYF. The chain has TRBV6-5 and TRBJ2-7, with D possibly TRBD2 on 5 matching bases. The V end lost 2 bases, the J end lost 7 bases, and 6 bases lay between the germline ends. The germline gives CDR1 MNHEY, CDR2 SVGAGI. The CDR3 covers 11 residues.

The chain employs TRBV7-9 and TRBJ1-4, with D uncertain. Deletions cut 1 base from V and 3 bases from J, with 6 bases between. Looked up from germline, CDR1 is SEHNR and CDR2 is FQNEAQ (reference sequence). There are 14 residues in the CDR3. The CDR3 loop is CASSLGQANEKLFF. In DNA, the CDR3 is TGTGCCAGCAGCTTAGGGCAGGCTAATGAAAAACTGTTTTTT.

The genes are TRBV5-4 and TRBJ1-1, with a tentative D call TRBD1 (5 bases). V was pared by 4 bases and J by 5 bases, with 12 bases between. CDR1 and CDR2 (germline): SGHNT, YYREEE (reference sequence). CDR3 length: 13 amino acids. As DNA, the CDR3 is TGTGCCAGCAGCCTGGCCCCAGGGACTGAAGCTTTCTTT. Translated: CASSLAPGTEAFF.